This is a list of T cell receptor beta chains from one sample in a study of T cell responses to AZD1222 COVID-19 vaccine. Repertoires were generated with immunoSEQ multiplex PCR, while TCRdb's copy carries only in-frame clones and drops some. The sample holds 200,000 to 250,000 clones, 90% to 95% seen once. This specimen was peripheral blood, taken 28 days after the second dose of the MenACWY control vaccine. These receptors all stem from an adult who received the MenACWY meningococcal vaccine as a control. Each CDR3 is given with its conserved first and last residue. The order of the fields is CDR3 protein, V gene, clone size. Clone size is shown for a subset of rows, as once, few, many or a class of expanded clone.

CDR3 protein: CAAEDTNQETQYF
V gene: TRBV24-1
clone size: once

CDR3 protein: CASSQVRGAEAFF
V gene: TRBV7-3
clone size: -

CDR3 protein: CASSPGQGNTGELFF
V gene: TRBV5-4
clone size: -

CDR3 protein: CASSLDRGNQPQHF
V gene: TRBV27
clone size: -

CDR3 protein: CASSFGDTQYF
V gene: TRBV7-9
clone size: -

CDR3 protein: CASTLGGEVTEAFF
V gene: TRBV28
clone size: -

CDR3 protein: CASSYSTGPGELFF
V gene: TRBV6-5
clone size: -

CDR3 protein: CASSSGNYGYTF
V gene: TRBV6-5
clone size: once

CDR3 protein: CASSKMSSGVKNEQFF
V gene: TRBV21-1
clone size: -

CDR3 protein: CASSHRWGDTIYF
V gene: TRBV11-3
clone size: -

CDR3 protein: CASSLAEGAGYGYTF
V gene: TRBV5-1
clone size: -

CDR3 protein: CASTVSGRAYEQYF
V gene: TRBV28
clone size: -

CDR3 protein: CASSPDRLSYGYTF
V gene: TRBV2
clone size: -

CDR3 protein: CASSLVGTGSYEQYF
V gene: TRBV5-1
clone size: -

CDR3 protein: CAWSTTGPTEAFF
V gene: TRBV30
clone size: -

CDR3 protein: CASSGERGLNTEAFF
V gene: TRBV27
clone size: -

CDR3 protein: CASNRGGQMNTEAFF
V gene: TRBV28
clone size: -

CDR3 protein: CASSPRGAENTEAFF
V gene: TRBV4-1
clone size: -

CDR3 protein: CSVRGSETQYF
V gene: TRBV29-1
clone size: -

CDR3 protein: CASSIGQISNQPQHF
V gene: TRBV19
clone size: -

CDR3 protein: CASSYAGSGNTIYF
V gene: TRBV6-5
clone size: once

CDR3 protein: CASSTLWAGLDEQYF
V gene: TRBV28
clone size: -

CDR3 protein: CASSTSTGLTNEQYF
V gene: TRBV9
clone size: -

CDR3 protein: CASRVDNYNEQFF
V gene: TRBV2
clone size: once

CDR3 protein: CASSAKLAGAEQYF
V gene: TRBV25-1
clone size: -

CDR3 protein: CSVDETGTGLNHQPQHF
V gene: TRBV29-1
clone size: -

CDR3 protein: CSALTSSGTDTQYF
V gene: TRBV29-1
clone size: -

CDR3 protein: CASSEVQVGTGELFF
V gene: TRBV25-1
clone size: -

CDR3 protein: CASSTTGIAPSGANVLTF
V gene: TRBV19
clone size: once

CDR3 protein: CASSLSMLAGRMDEQFF
V gene: TRBV27
clone size: -

CDR3 protein: CASSLDAGGVFYEQYF
V gene: TRBV7-2
clone size: -

CDR3 protein: CASSNHLIGNNEQFF
V gene: TRBV19
clone size: -

CDR3 protein: CASTPPVPGEKLFF
V gene: TRBV7-9
clone size: -

CDR3 protein: CASSYSGGGADTQYF
V gene: TRBV6-2/TRBV6-3
clone size: few

CDR3 protein: CASSLEEGGYGYTF
V gene: TRBV5-1
clone size: -

CDR3 protein: CARWVSSNQPQHF
V gene: TRBV10-3
clone size: -

CDR3 protein: CASSSQSAYGYTF
V gene: TRBV7-9
clone size: -

CDR3 protein: CASSKEWHSGRNTGELFF
V gene: TRBV21-1
clone size: -

CDR3 protein: CASSSTPGGQFF
V gene: TRBV28
clone size: -

CDR3 protein: CASSLGFHEQYF
V gene: TRBV28
clone size: -

CDR3 protein: CASTISGGQYEQYF
V gene: TRBV19
clone size: once

CDR3 protein: CASTEGGAYNEQFF
V gene: TRBV2
clone size: -

CDR3 protein: CASGALAGVTVF
V gene: TRBV25-1
clone size: -

CDR3 protein: CASSGPWETQYF
V gene: TRBV19
clone size: -

CDR3 protein: CASSEFMGANYGYTF
V gene: TRBV2
clone size: -

CDR3 protein: CASSVDSTYEQYF
V gene: TRBV19
clone size: once

CDR3 protein: CASSLSLASLQGAGGYTF
V gene: TRBV5-4
clone size: -